The 16 T cell receptor beta chains reported below all come from one sample, sequenced in a study of shared clonotypes between healthy human individuals. Clones were sequenced by immunoSEQ multiplex PCR, and TCRdb holds only the in-frame ones, with some missing. The sample includes about 2.4 million clones, approximately 94% seen only once; the top ten take roughly 0.14%. Sequencing was carried out using naive CD4+ T cells sorted from blood. The subset denotes: CD45RA+ positively selected. The receptors originated from a man aged 18 to 35 in good health.

This clone was detected once. This sequence joins TRBV6-5 and TRBJ2-3; 8 nucleotides match TRBD1. From germline, CDR1 is MNHEY and CDR2 SVGAGI. Unmatched junction bases numbered 3, after V lost 5 bases and J lost 5 bases. The CDR3 consists of 13 residues. CDR3 sequence (DNA): TGTGCCAGCAGTCGGACAGGGTTAGATACGCAGTATTTT. Translating it yields CASSRTGLDTQYF.

This chain uses TRBV5-1 with TRBJ2-5, with TRBD1 as a possible D gene (6 bases). V lost 4 bases and J 2 bases, leaving 15 bases between the germline ends. The CDR3 consists of 15 residues. The germline V gene has CDR1 SGHRS and CDR2 YFSETQ. The CDR3 here is CASSLGQTQQETQYF. The CDR3 DNA sequence: TGCGCCAGCAGCCTAGGACAGACACAGCAAGAGACCCAGTACTTC.

For this clone: One junction end does not reproduce the germline sequence, and a read error may be involved. The chain carries TRBV7-7 and TRBJ2-1, with D perhaps matching TRBD2 (5 bases). The CDR3 has 15 residues. Germline V gene lookup returns CDR1 SSHAT and CDR2 FNYEAQ (reference sequence). The CDR3 loop reads CASSPWSGRSNEQFF. The CDR3 nucleotides read TGTGCTAGCAGCCCCTGGAGCGGACGATCGAATGAGCAGTTCTTC.

The chain links TRBV15 to TRBJ2-1; 7 nucleotides agree with TRBD2. There are 17 residues in the CDR3. The V segment lost 1 base and the J segment 4 bases; nucleotides outside the gene matches: 10. Germline CDR1 is LNHNV and CDR2 is YYDKDF (reference sequence). The CDR3 coding sequence is TGTGCCACCAGCAGAGCCAGACTAGCCTCCCCATACAATGAGCAGTTCTTC. Translating it yields CATSRARLASPYNEQFF.

J is TRBJ1-5 and V is TRBV10-3, with TRBD1 matching 7 bases. Germline CDR1 ENHRY, CDR2 SYGVKD. The CDR3 length is 14 residues. After removal of 8 bases from V and 1 base from J, the junction contained 5 bases not matched to a gene. Here the CDR3 DNA reads TGTGCCATCGGGGGGACAGCCAGCAATCAGCCCCAGCATTTT. Protein: CAIGGTASNQPQHF.

This clone occurred once. The same CDR3 also results from other DNA sequences found in this sample. This chain connects TRBV5-1 to TRBJ1-4; the D gene is possibly TRBD1 (5 bases). The V gene lost 1 base and the J gene lost 2 bases, with 9 bases spanning the gap. Germline V gene sequence: CDR1 SGHRS, CDR2 YFSETQ. The CDR3 consists of 15 residues. The CDR3 nucleotides read TGCGCCAGCAGCTTGTCGGGGCTTACTAATGAAAAACTGTTTTTT. Translated, it gives CASSLSGLTNEKLFF.

This chain connects TRBV28 to TRBJ2-2; D might be TRBD2 (5 bases). This CDR3 has 15 residues. The V and J ends lost 3 bases and 1 base respectively, with 9 bases between them. Germline lookup yields CDR1 MDHEN and CDR2 SYDVKM. The CDR3 is CASSFEGRNTGELFF. For the CDR3, the DNA is TGTGCCAGCAGTTTCGAGGGCCGGAACACCGGGGAGCTGTTTTTT.

This clone was seen only once. V is TRBV19 and J is TRBJ2-5; D gene unclear. Germline CDR1 and CDR2: LNHDA and SQIVND (reference sequence). The CDR3 consists of 15 residues. Trimming cost V 2 bases and J 0 bases, with 10 bases left between them. CDR3 sequence (DNA): TGTGCCAGTAGTATAAAGGGCTCTTACCAAGAGACCCAGTACTTC. Translation gives CASSIKGSYQETQYF.

The genes are TRBV5-4 and TRBJ1-3; D is uncertain. With 3 bases removed from V and 0 bases from J, the gap between germline ends came to 10 bases. Germline lookup yields CDR1 SGHNT and CDR2 YYREEE (reference sequence). The CDR3 length is 15 residues. The CDR3 DNA is TGTGCCAGCAGCTCGGAGGGATACTCTGGAAACACCATATATTTT. This encodes CASSSEGYSGNTIYF. The full variable domain, its missing parts supplied by reference TRBV5-4 and TRBJ1-3, is ETGVTQSPTHLIKTRGQQVTLRCSSQSGHNTVSWYQQALGQGPQFIFQYYREEENGRGNFPPRFSGLQFPNYSSELNVNALELDDSALYLCASSSEGYSGNTIYFGEGSWLTVV.

Concerning this clone itself: Additional DNA sequences in this sample encode the identical CDR3. The V call is TRBV18, the J call TRBJ1-1, with D possibly being TRBD1 (6 bases). V was cut by 2 bases and J by 1 base, with 8 bases left in between. Germline assignment: CDR1 KGHSH and CDR2 LQKENI. The length of the CDR3 is 14 residues. The CDR3, as DNA: TGTGCCAGCTCACCATGGACAGAGAACACTGAAGCTTTCTTT. This sequence encodes CASSPWTENTEAFF. Supplemented by reference TRBV18 and TRBJ1-1, the full variable domain reads NAGVMQNPRHLVRRRGQEARLRCSPMKGHSHVYWYRQLPEEGLKFMVYLQKENIIDESGMPKERFSAEFPKEGPSILRIQQVVRGDSAAYFCASSPWTENTEAFFGQGTRLTVV.

On this clone: Distinct nucleotide sequences in the sample also encode this CDR3. The chain uses TRBV7-2 and TRBJ2-7; maybe TRBD1 (5 bases). Germline lookup yields CDR1 SGHTA and CDR2 FQGNSA. The germline V and J ends were trimmed by 1 base and 10 bases, with 8 bases remaining between them. This CDR3 has 11 amino acids. DNA for the CDR3: TGTGCCAGCAGCTTAGAGGGGAAACAGTACTTC. Its translation is CASSLEGKQYF.

The rearrangement joins TRBV18 to TRBJ1-2; D gene ambiguous. CDR1 is KGHSH, CDR2 LQKENI, per germline. V lost 2 bases and J lost 6, with 28 bases in between. The CDR3 consists of 19 residues. CDR3 sequence: CASSPNRVNMMGFENGYTF. The CDR3 region has the DNA TGTGCCAGCTCACCAAATAGGGTTAATATGATGGGATTTGAGAATGGCTACACCTTC.

The rearrangement uses TRBV7-8 and TRBJ2-7; a weak D match, TRBD1 (7 bases). The CDR3 is 18 amino acids. Trimming left V 4 bases short and J 0 bases short, with 22 bases between. Germline CDR1 SGHVS, CDR2 FQNEAQ. DNA for the CDR3: TGTGCCAGCAGCTCTTACCCGGACAGGACTATTGGCTCCTACGAGCAGTACTTC. The encoded protein is CASSSYPDRTIGSYEQYF.

This chain joins TRBV5-4 and TRBJ2-3; the D is unclear. The V gene's germline CDR1 is SGHNT and CDR2 YYREEE (reference sequence). V shed 4 bases and J shed 2 bases, with 2 bases lying between them. This CDR3 has 11 amino acids. This chain's CDR3 is CASSVTDTQYF. The CDR3 DNA reads TGTGCCAGCAGCGTCACAGATACGCAGTATTTT.

With respect to this clone: This sample includes further DNA sequences coding for the same CDR3. The genes are TRBV7-2 and TRBJ1-1; the D is unclear. The ends were cut back, 4 bases at V and 1 base at J, with 1 base in the middle. This CDR3 region has 11 residues. Germline V gene lookup returns CDR1 SGHTA and CDR2 FQGNSA. In DNA, the CDR3 is TGTGCCAGCAGCTCGAACACTGAAGCTTTCTTT. As protein: CASSSNTEAFF.

V gene TRBV7-3 combines with J gene TRBJ2-2; 10 bases line up with TRBD2. Per germline, CDR1 SGHTA and CDR2 FQGTGA. The trim removed 4 bases at V and 4 bases at J, leaving 9 bases unmatched. This CDR3 contains 17 residues. The CDR3 DNA sequence: TGTGCCAGCAGCTCCAGCGGTCTAGCGGGGGCCACCGGGGAGCTGTTTTTT. It codes for CASSSSGLAGATGELFF.